Presented here are 14 T cell receptor beta chains from one specimen sequenced in a study of molecular identifiers for immune sequencing clone quantification. TCRdb reprocessed the PCR reads via MiXCR and lists one record per CDR3 protein. The sample carries under 100,000 distinct CDR3 sequences, approximately 25% recorded once. The sample taken for sequencing was naive CD8+ T cells from blood, with Jurkat cell RNA spiked in. The subset here: FACS-sorted CD8+CD4-CCR7+CD45RA+ naive T cells. The source is a human donor in good health. Some libraries in this study had Jurkat cell RNA spiked in.

This chain uses TRBV19 with TRBJ2-7; the D gene is possibly TRBD1 (6 bases). V was cut by 1 base and J by 0 bases, with 16 bases left in between. The CDR3 totals 17 residues. Germline values: CDR1 LNHDA, CDR2 SQIVND (reference sequence). CDR3 protein: CASSIGIGQGLSYEQYF. For the CDR3, the DNA is TGTGCCAGTAGTATAGGTATCGGGCAGGGGCTCTCCTACGAGCAGTACTTC.

The V call is TRBV11-2, the J call TRBJ1-1, with TRBD1 matching 9 bases. CDR1 and CDR2 from the germline V gene are SGHAT and FQNNGV. Germline trimming cut 2 bases from V and 4 bases from J; bases unmatched to any gene: 8. This CDR3 is built from 16 residues. The CDR3 nucleotides are TGTGCCAGCAGCTTAATACAGGGGGCTGGGAGCACTGAAGCTTTCTTT. It is translated as CASSLIQGAGSTEAFF.

The gene calls are TRBV6-5 and TRBJ2-5; D call uncertain. This CDR3 contains 11 residues. Looked up from germline, CDR1 is MNHEY and CDR2 is SVGAGI. Deletions cut 2 bases from V and 5 bases from J, with 3 bases between. CDR3 in amino acids: CASSYLETQYF. The CDR3 DNA follows: TGTGCCAGCAGTTACCTTGAGACCCAGTACTTC.

This clonotype showed up just a few times. The rearrangement uses TRBV9 and TRBJ2-3, with 8 bases fitting TRBD2. CDR1 and CDR2 (germline): SGDLS, YYNGEE. Unmatched junction bases numbered 3, after V lost 0 bases and J lost 0 bases. The CDR3 runs 16 residues. CDR3 in amino acids: CASSVGTSSSTDTQYF. The DNA for the CDR3 is TGTGCCAGCAGCGTAGGGACTAGCAGTAGCACAGATACGCAGTATTTT.

This clonotype has ten or more counts. This rearrangement joins TRBV6-2 or TRBV6-3 to TRBJ2-7, with 8 nucleotides matching TRBD2. The CDR3 is made up of 11 amino acids. V lost 8 bases to trimming and J lost 4 bases; unmatched junction nucleotides: 1. Germline CDR1 reads MNHEY; CDR2 reads SVGEGT. The CDR3 protein is CASGGGYEQYF. The CDR3 DNA follows: TGTGCCAGCGGCGGGGGGTACGAGCAGTACTTC.

Comments on this clonotype: With a much larger clone just one base away, this may be a read error. This sequence joins TRBV28 and TRBJ2-7; D is unresolved. Germline V gives CDR1 MDHEN, CDR2 SYDVKM. With 7 bases removed from V and 3 bases from J, the gap between germline ends came to 4 bases. The CDR3 extends over 10 amino acids. CDR3 residues: CASNHYEQYF. The DNA for the CDR3 is TGTGCCAGCAACCACTACGAGCAGTACTTC.

The CDR3 DNA reads as TGTGCCAGCAGCCCATCCAGGGCCGCCTACAATGAGCAGTTCTTC. Encoded protein: CASSPSRAAYNEQFF. This chain uses TRBV11-2 with TRBJ2-1, with D possibly being TRBD1 (5 bases). The CDR3 contains 15 residues. Trimming shortened V by 5 bases and J by 2 bases, and 13 bases separated the two germline ends. Germline values: CDR1 SGHAT, CDR2 FQNNGV. Variable domain in full (rest from reference TRBV11-2 and TRBJ2-1): EAGVAQSPRYKIIEKRQSVAFWCNPISGHATLYWYQQILGQGPKLLIQFQNNGVVDDSQLPKDRFSAERLKGVDSTLKIQPAKLEDSAVYLCASSPSRAAYNEQFFGPGTRLTVL.

The table lists this clonotype with many counts. The chain is built from TRBV2 and TRBJ2-3; D is undetermined. The CDR3 consists of 13 residues. The germline CDR1 and CDR2 sequences are SNHLY and FYNNEI. Trimming took off 2 bases at V and 4 bases at J, with 7 bases between the two ends. The CDR3 DNA reads as TGTGCCAGCAGTGAATCGGACGCAGATACGCAGTATTTT. Translated: CASSESDADTQYF. Variable domain in full (rest from reference TRBV2 and TRBJ2-3): EPEVTQTPSHQVTQMGQEVILRCVPISNHLYFYWYRQILGQKVEFLVSFYNNEISEKSEIFDDQFSVERPDGSNFTLKIRSTKLEDSAMYFCASSESDADTQYFGPGTRLTVL.

This clonotype was seen only a few times. The J gene is TRBJ1-2, the V gene TRBV24-1, with TRBD1 matching 8 bases. The germline V gene has CDR1 KGHDR and CDR2 SFDVKD. The trim removed 3 bases at V and 5 bases at J, leaving 7 bases unmatched. The CDR3 spans 15 residues. Here the CDR3 reads CATSDPLDREYGYTF. CDR3 nucleotide sequence: TGTGCCACCAGTGATCCCCTGGACAGGGAGTATGGCTACACCTTC.

As to this clonotype: A much larger clone lies one base from this, so it may be a read error. This chain links TRBV7-2 with TRBJ2-5; 8 nucleotides agree with TRBD2. The germline gives CDR1 SGHTA, CDR2 FQGNSA. The CDR3 is 18 residues long. The CDR3 protein is CAGSLYPIELAASGTQYF. CDR3 nucleotides: TGTGCCGGCAGCTTGTACCCGATTGAACTAGCGGCAAGCGGGACCCAGTACTTC.

About this clonotype: Possible read error: a much larger clone is one base away. The chain combines TRBV6-1 with TRBJ2-3; tentative D call: TRBD2 (6 bases). CDR3 length: 16 amino acids. Germline CDR1 MNHNS, CDR2 SASEGT. CDR3 nucleotides: TGTGCCAGCACCTCCGGGGGAGGCACCCGCACAGATACGCGGTATTTT. This codes for CASTSGGGTRTDTRYF.

The table lists this clonotype with many counts. The genes are TRBV5-1 and TRBJ1-1, with D maybe TRBD1 (5 bases). Germline V gene sequence: CDR1 SGHRS, CDR2 YFSETQ. V lost 0 bases and J 0 bases, leaving 6 bases between the germline ends. The CDR3 covers 14 residues. The CDR3, as DNA: TGCGCCAGCAGCTTGGGACAGATGAACACTGAAGCTTTCTTT. Residues: CASSLGQMNTEAFF.

This clonotype was recorded at least ten times. The chain couples TRBV12-3 or TRBV12-4 to TRBJ2-3; D might be TRBD1 or TRBD2, each matching 6 bases. CDR3 length: 14 amino acids. Deletions cut 6 bases from V and 2 bases from J, with 12 bases between. The CDR3 here is CASSPGASTDTQYF. In nucleotides, the CDR3 is TGTGCCAGCAGCCCGGGGGCCTCCACAGATACGCAGTATTTT.

This clonotype was seen more than once but under ten times. The J gene is TRBJ1-3, the V gene TRBV7-9; 7 bases match TRBD1. Looked up from germline, CDR1 is SEHNR and CDR2 is FQNEAQ (reference sequence). The V and J ends lost 5 bases and 0 bases, in that order; junction bases with no gene match: 4. This CDR3 comprises 15 residues. The CDR3 DNA follows: TGTGCCAGCAGCCCCGGGGACAGCTCTGGAAACACCATATATTTT. Its protein is CASSPGDSSGNTIYF.